A single sample is the source of the 7 T cell receptor beta chains below, sequenced in a study of T cells in Graves' hyperthyroidism and ophthalmopathy. Amplified regions were TCR beta CDR3 sequences from RNA transcripts. RT-PCR in the first round (using the HTBI primer set) targeted the TCR CDR3. A single record per CDR3 protein comes from TCRdb applying MiXCR to the multiplex PCR reads. The repertoire holds hundreds of thousands of distinct CDR3 sequences, 14% to 15% seen once, with roughly an eighth in the top ten. Sequencing was carried out using blood. These receptors all come from a man aged 18 to 29 with Graves' ophthalmopathy.

Concerning this clonotype itself: This sequence may be a read error, since a much larger clone differs from it by one base. The rearrangement joins TRBV7-2 to TRBJ1-1; tentatively, D is TRBD1 (6 bases). The V and J ends lost 3 bases and 5 bases respectively, with 10 bases between them. The CDR3 is made up of 13 amino acids. Germline CDR1 reads SGHTA; CDR2 reads FQGNSA. The CDR3 reads CASSFSGETEAFF. Written as DNA, the CDR3 is TGTGCCAGCAGCTTCTCAGGGGAGACTGAAGCTTTCTTT.

This clonotype was seen many times. The chain uses TRBV12-3 or TRBV12-4 and TRBJ2-1; 9 bases agree with TRBD2. The length of the CDR3 is 16 residues. Trimming cost V 8 bases and J 1 base; bases outside gene matches: 9. The CDR3 is CASAKIAGVSYNEQFF. The CDR3 DNA reads TGTGCCAGCGCGAAAATAGCGGGAGTTTCCTACAATGAGCAGTTCTTC.

The sample holds many counts of this clonotype. The chain recombines TRBV19 with TRBJ1-2, with 7 nucleotides matching TRBD1. The ends lost 5 bases at V and 3 bases at J; junction bases unmatched: 6. In germline, CDR1 is LNHDA, CDR2 SQIVND (reference sequence). The CDR3 contains 14 residues. The CDR3 reads CASSPGQVHYGYTF. The CDR3 bases are TGTGCCAGTAGTCCAGGACAGGTTCACTATGGCTACACCTTC.

The table lists this clonotype with many counts. The chain combines TRBV2 with TRBJ2-5; TRBD1 matches 11 bases. With V trimmed by 8 bases and J by 5 bases, 7 bases remained unmatched. The CDR3 totals 14 residues. The germline CDR1 and CDR2 sequences are SNHLY and FYNNEI. This chain's CDR3 is CASVRDRGMETQYF. The DNA of the CDR3 is TGTGCCAGCGTAAGGGACAGGGGGATGGAGACCCAGTACTTC.

This clonotype was detected ten times or more. The chain carries TRBV20-1 and TRBJ2-7; D uncertain. Looked up from germline, CDR1 is DFQATT and CDR2 is SNEGSKA (reference sequence). V was cut by 5 bases and J by 0 bases, with 11 bases left in between. There are 13 residues in the CDR3. The CDR3 DNA follows: TGCAGTGCTGTGGGCCGAAGCTCCTACGAGCAGTACTTC. This gives the protein CSAVGRSSYEQYF.

Points on this clonotype: A much larger clone differs from this one at a single base, so this may be a read error. The V gene is TRBV6-2 or TRBV6-3, the J gene TRBJ2-5; D unresolved. CDR3 length: 14 residues. Germline CDR1 reads MNHEY; CDR2 reads SVGEGT. The CDR3 reads CARSYSSKVETQYF. The CDR3 region has the DNA TGTGCCCGCAGTTACTCGAGTAAGGTCGAGACCCAGTACTTC.

This clonotype was recorded many times. V is TRBV15 and J is TRBJ2-1; D remains unclear. V was pared by 6 bases and J by 0 bases, with 12 bases between. This CDR3 is built from 15 residues. Looked up from germline, CDR1 is LNHNV and CDR2 is YYDKDF (reference sequence). The CDR3 sequence: CATSGGISSYNEQFF. Written as DNA, the CDR3 is TGTGCCACCAGTGGCGGTATTAGCTCCTACAATGAGCAGTTCTTC.